A selection of T cell receptor beta chains follows, all from one sample in a study of cytomegalovirus exposure and HLA in healthy donors. TCRdb keeps only in-frame clones here, not all; method: immunoSEQ multiplex PCR. Of approximately 150,000 clones listed, around 73% are singletons. The source material was PBMCs. These receptors were taken from a woman between 18 and 30 years old in good health and CMV-seropositive. Both conserved end residues are part of each CDR3. The D gene is left open where the match is weak. Not all rows give a size; the values are once, few, many and, for expanded clones, a class.

J: TRBJ1-3; length: 16; D: .; V: TRBV7-9; size: few; CDR3: CASSGPDINSGNTIYF; DNA: TGTGCCAGCAGCGGACCGGACATAAACTCTGGAAACACCATATATTTT
J: TRBJ1-1; length: 17; D: TRBD1; V: TRBV4-3; size: .; CDR3: CASSQGNNRGVNTEAFF; DNA: TGCGCCAGCAGCCAAGGAAACAACAGGGGGGTGAACACTGAAGCTTTCTTT
J: TRBJ1-6; length: 15; D: .; V: TRBV6-1; size: .; CDR3: CASSGSGRGDSPLHF; DNA: TGTGCCAGCAGTGGAAGTGGACGGGGGGATTCACCCCTCCACTTT
J: TRBJ1-6; length: 14; D: .; V: TRBV28; size: .; CDR3: CASSRQYYNSPLHF; DNA: TGTGCCAGCAGTAGACAGTACTATAATTCACCCCTCCACTTT
J: TRBJ2-1; length: 13; D: .; V: TRBV4-3; size: .; CDR3: CASSQVDSNEQFF; DNA: TGCGCCAGCAGCCAAGTCGATAGTAATGAGCAGTTCTTC
J: TRBJ1-3; length: 15; D: .; V: TRBV6-6; size: .; CDR3: CASSQKTASGNTIYF; DNA: TGTGCCAGCAGTCAAAAGACAGCTTCTGGAAACACCATATATTTT
J: TRBJ2-1; length: 15; D: TRBD1; V: TRBV27; size: .; CDR3: CASSRDSDTYNEQFF; DNA: TGTGCCAGCAGTCGGGACAGTGATACCTACAATGAGCAGTTCTTC
J: TRBJ1-2; length: 13; D: .; V: TRBV7-9; size: .; CDR3: CSSAQAGQDGYTF; DNA: TGTTCCAGCGCGCAGGCGGGGCAGGATGGCTACACCTTC
J: TRBJ2-5; length: 14; D: TRBD2; V: TRBV6-5; size: .; CDR3: CASSRLAGGETQYF; DNA: TGTGCCAGCAGTCGACTAGCGGGGGGGGAGACCCAGTACTTC
J: TRBJ2-3; length: 14; D: TRBD1; V: TRBV5-4; size: .; CDR3: CASSLRTGTDTQYF; DNA: TGTGCCAGCAGCTTAAGGACAGGAACAGATACGCAGTATTTT
J: TRBJ1-2; length: 15; D: .; V: TRBV6-6; size: .; CDR3: CASSDPGVSNYGYTF; DNA: TGTGCCAGCAGTGACCCAGGGGTGTCTAACTATGGCTACACCTTC
J: TRBJ2-5; length: 16; D: .; V: TRBV4-3; size: .; CDR3: CASSQESHSPQETQYF; DNA: TGCGCCAGCAGCCAAGAATCTCACAGTCCTCAAGAGACCCAGTACTTC
J: TRBJ2-3; length: 14; D: TRBD1; V: TRBV6-1; size: .; CDR3: CASSEAGPGQGIPF; DNA: TGTGCCAGCAGTGAAGCTGGACCGGGACAGGGTATTCCCTTT
J: TRBJ2-7; length: 13; D: .; V: TRBV6-1; size: .; CDR3: CASISGLMAEQYF; DNA: TGTGCCAGCATCTCTGGGCTCATGGCCGAGCAGTACTTC
J: TRBJ2-1; length: 15; D: TRBD2; V: TRBV7-8; size: .; CDR3: CASSLPGGLYNEQFF; DNA: TGTGCCAGCAGCTTACCGGGGGGGCTTTACAATGAGCAGTTCTTC
J: TRBJ2-1; length: 16; D: TRBD2; V: TRBV6-1; size: .; CDR3: CASSEGVSGGLYEQFF; DNA: TGTGCCAGCAGTGAAGGTGTTAGCGGGGGTTTGTATGAGCAGTTCTTC
J: TRBJ2-7; length: 16; D: TRBD1; V: TRBV6-1; size: .; CDR3: CASSGSGTGGSYEQYF; DNA: TGTGCCAGCAGTGGCTCCGGGACAGGGGGCTCCTACGAGCAGTACTTC
J: TRBJ1-2; length: 13; D: TRBD1; V: TRBV11-2; size: .; CDR3: CASSYGTGDGYTF; DNA: TGTGCCAGCAGCTACGGGACAGGAGATGGGTACACCTTC
J: TRBJ2-3; length: 12; D: .; V: TRBV5-6; size: .; CDR3: CASSGDSGTQYF; DNA: TGTGCCAGCAGCGGAGATTCCGGTACGCAGTATTTT
J: TRBJ1-1; length: 16; D: .; V: TRBV6-5; size: once; CDR3: CASSYSRQEMNTEAFF; DNA: TGTGCCAGCAGTTACTCTCGACAGGAGATGAACACTGAAGCTTTCTTT
J: TRBJ1-1; length: 13; D: .; V: TRBV5-4; size: .; CDR3: CASTGGDYTEAFF; DNA: TGTGCCAGCACGGGCGGGGACTACACTGAAGCTTTCTTT
J: TRBJ2-1; length: 13; D: .; V: TRBV7-9; size: .; CDR3: CASSARVYNEQFF; DNA: TGTGCCAGCAGCGCCAGGGTTTACAATGAGCAGTTCTTC